These T cell receptor beta chains were read from a single sample in a study of T cells in localized non-small cell lung cancer. Libraries were prepared by immunoSEQ multiplex PCR; TCRdb keeps only in-frame clonotypes and omits some of them. There are 35,000 to 45,000 clones in the sample; 90% to 95% occur only once, and approximately 6.9% lies in the top ten. The sequencing used peripheral blood, collected before any cancer treatment. The receptors shown here come from a female donor aged 60 or older with stage I lung adenocarcinoma. The CDR3 runs from the conserved cysteine through the conserved F or W.

J gene,V gene,CDR3 protein
TRBJ2-4,TRBV18,CASSPPAGTGKAKNIQYF
TRBJ1-6,TRBV13,CASSANRGNSPLHF
TRBJ1-3,TRBV19,CASSTQSVNPPGNTIYF
TRBJ2-1,TRBV21-1,CASSKAWTEGPWYNEQFF
TRBJ2-7,TRBV6-5,CASTPSAGTNYEQYF
TRBJ2-5,TRBV7-3,CASSLGGRAETQYF
TRBJ2-2,TRBV15,CATSSALLLNTGELFF
TRBJ1-2,TRBV6-5,CASSPRTGSNYGYTF
TRBJ1-2,TRBV11-1,CASSLSAGQPNLYGYTF
TRBJ2-3,TRBV5-1,CASSRGTDTDTQYF
TRBJ2-1,TRBV6-6,CASSNRDIYNEQFF
TRBJ1-2,TRBV27,CASKKQGALGYTF
TRBJ1-4,TRBV2,CASSEEGPGANEKLFF
TRBJ1-1,TRBV5-1,CASSDRDRANTEAFF
TRBJ1-2,TRBV9,CASSREPGNYGYTF
TRBJ2-3,TRBV2,CASSEELTDTQYF
TRBJ2-5,TRBV6-5,CASSSLMGAETQYF
TRBJ1-6,TRBV2,CASRGTGEGYYSPLHF
TRBJ2-3,TRBV5-1,CASRTGTTSGDTQYF
TRBJ1-5,TRBV6-1,CASSRTVYSNQPQHF
TRBJ1-4,TRBV5-1,CASSHQQGGEEKLFF
TRBJ1-5,TRBV7-2,CASSVGGQPQHF
TRBJ2-2,TRBV5-4,CASSQFRGIGELFF
TRBJ2-7,TRBV5-4,CASSLGTGDYYEQYF
TRBJ1-5,TRBV6-6,CASSGQGLNQPQHF
TRBJ1-1,TRBV10-3,CAISWGRVNTEAFF
TRBJ2-7,TRBV11-2,CASSLDRVAGRFYEQYF
TRBJ1-2,TRBV6-1,CASSEDPGIYGYTF
TRBJ1-4,TRBV7-7,CASSFGQGSQEKLFF
TRBJ2-2,TRBV18,CASSPAGGTNTGELFF
TRBJ1-4,TRBV7-9,CASSSSRGRRDEKLFF
TRBJ2-5,TRBV5-4,CASSFGQRQETQYF
TRBJ1-1,TRBV2,CASSGGGWGTEAFF
TRBJ2-1,TRBV9,CASSAGLAAENEQFF
TRBJ1-6,TRBV19,CASSIGTPGGISPLHF
TRBJ2-3,TRBV5-6,CASSPGLTTGTDTQYF
TRBJ1-1,TRBV19,CASSLNGQAWDTEAFF
TRBJ2-1,TRBV5-6,CASSLGLDEQFF
TRBJ1-6,TRBV2,CASSGDNSGGPTYNSPLHF
TRBJ1-2,TRBV5-4,CASTAPGLYGYTF
TRBJ1-4,TRBV5-1,CASSPGSNEKLFF
TRBJ2-2,TRBV10-1,CASSDARAGTGELFF
TRBJ1-3,TRBV29-1,CSVTGTGGNTIYF
TRBJ1-6,TRBV5-3,CARSPLTGDNSPLHF
TRBJ1-3,TRBV5-5,CASSLDGHSGNTIYF
TRBJ2-1,TRBV10-3,CAIQGDDNEQFF
TRBJ1-1,TRBV28,CAISLPGGMTEAFF
TRBJ1-2,TRBV9,CASSTQGVPGYGYTF
TRBJ1-5,TRBV19,CASSLNSNQPQHF
TRBJ1-1,TRBV11-2,CASSLRVGVPEAFF
TRBJ1-2,TRBV6-1,CASSEIPGPYGYTF